This T cell receptor (beta chain) appears in the sequencing data of a study of spatial heterogeneity in lung cancer. The CDR3 spans 14 residues. The germline CDR1 and CDR2 sequences are SNHLY and FYNNEI. V lost 6 bases to trimming and J lost 1 base, with 10 bases between them. This clonotype has ten or more counts. A library prepared for alpha chains yielded this beta chain as an off-target read; its size is of little meaning. MiXCR, run by TCRdb on the 5' RACE reads, gives a single entry per CDR3 protein. The repertoire includes about 8,600 distinct CDR3 sequences, around 4.6% of them detected once, and approximately 28% sits in the top ten. Time point indicated: sample taken at primary tumor resection. Tumor, nontumor lung or frozen PBMC supplied whole RNA that was sequenced unsorted. The 60 to 90 donors had untreated early-stage non-small cell lung cancer.

The chain is built from TRBV2 and TRBJ1-3; no firm D call. The sequence was collected from a male donor with early-stage non-small cell lung cancer. Sample: PBMCs, taken at surgery. CDR3 amino acids: CASSVGISGNTIYF. In DNA form, the CDR3 reads TGTGCCAGCAGCGTGGGGATATCTGGAAACACCATATATTTT.